A single sample gave rise to the 28 T cell receptor beta chains below, sequenced in a study of identical twins. Each CDR3 protein is one row after TCRdb ran MiXCR on the 5' RACE reads. The data show a few hundred thousand distinct CDR3 sequences, more than 8% seen once. The same data also contributed to another study, on yellow fever vaccine responses in identical twins.

Sequencing was performed on CD8+ T cells sorted from blood. These receptors all come from a woman aged 18-35 years in good health.

This clonotype was picked up a small number of times. The genes are TRBV29-1 and TRBJ2-5; a possible D gene is TRBD1 (7 bases). Germline loops: CDR1 SQVTM, CDR2 ANQGSEA. The CDR3 extends over 15 amino acids. Trimming took 6 bases from V and 0 from J, leaving 17 bases between them. The CDR3 sequence is CSVDTGAGYQETQYF. DNA of the CDR3: TGCAGCGTAGATACAGGGGCGGGGTACCAAGAGACCCAGTACTTC.

This clonotype was seen ten or more times. J is TRBJ2-5 and V is TRBV4-1, with 9 bases identical to TRBD2. This CDR3 has 14 residues. Trimming at V came to 5 bases and at J to 4 bases, leaving 5 bases not matched to a gene. Germline lookup yields CDR1 MGHRA and CDR2 YSYEKL. CDR3 bases: TGCGCCAGCAGCATGGGACTAGCAGCAGAGACCCAGTACTTC. This codes for CASSMGLAAETQYF.

This clonotype was seen repeatedly, ten times or more. The rearrangement uses TRBV6-4 and TRBJ2-3, with 12 bases fitting TRBD1. The CDR3 is made up of 15 amino acids. V gave up 2 bases and J gave up 4 bases; unmatched junction bases: 1. In germline, CDR1 is MRHNA, CDR2 SNTAGT. The chain's CDR3 is CASSDGTGGPDTQYF. For the CDR3, the DNA is TGTGCCAGCAGTGACGGGACAGGGGGCCCAGATACGCAGTATTTT.

This clonotype has just a few counts. A read error may produce the germline difference seen at one junction end. The gene calls are TRBV29-1 and TRBJ1-1; D is undetermined. Germline values: CDR1 SQVTM, CDR2 ANQGSEA. This CDR3 is built from 11 residues. The CDR3 nucleotides read TGCAGCGTTGAAGTCCGGACTGAGGCTTTCTTT. Translation: CSVEVRTEAFF.

V usage is TRBV4-2 and J usage is TRBJ2-7, with 8 bases that match TRBD1. The V gene's germline CDR1 is LGHNA and CDR2 YNFKEQ. The CDR3 extends over 17 amino acids. V was clipped by 0 bases and J by 4 bases; unmatched bases: 11. This CDR3 is CASSQDSSQGAGYEQYF. CDR3 coding DNA: TGTGCCAGCAGCCAAGATTCATCGCAGGGGGCAGGGTACGAGCAGTACTTC.

The table lists this clonotype with many counts. The V and J genes are TRBV7-6 and TRBJ2-1; a weak D match, TRBD1 (6 bases). Germline assignment: CDR1 SGHVS and CDR2 FNYEAQ. This CDR3 contains 13 residues. V was shortened by 10 bases and J by 3 bases, with 13 bases between the two germline ends. The CDR3 coding sequence is TGTGCCATTACAGGGCCCCTCTACAATGAGCAGTTCTTC. It is translated as CAITGPLYNEQFF.

This clonotype was seen at least ten times. Because the CDR3 is missing its conserved closing phenylalanine or tryptophan, this is likely a read error. It is unclear where the CDR3 begins or ends on the DNA, so no DNA is shown, and the CDR3 is as TCRdb lists it. The chain carries TRBV5-5 and TRBJ2-1; the table's D call TRBD1 went unverified against the DNA. The CDR3 is made up of 10 amino acids, end residues included. CDR1 and CDR2 from the germline V gene are SGHKS and YYEKEE (reference sequence). The CDR3 sequence: CAVRTLPSGG.

The J gene is TRBJ2-7, the V gene TRBV5-1; tentatively, D is TRBD1 or TRBD2 (6 bases each). V was cut by 0 bases and J by 4 bases, with 14 bases left in between. Germline CDR1 reads SGHRS; CDR2 reads YFSETQ. The CDR3 is 15 amino acids. This CDR3 is CASSLAFGGWYEQYF. The CDR3 coding sequence is TGCGCCAGCAGCTTGGCCTTCGGGGGCTGGTACGAGCAGTACTTC. Based on the CDR3 plus reference TRBV5-1 and TRBJ2-7, the full variable domain is KAGVTQTPRYLIKTRGQQVTLSCSPISGHRSVSWYQQTPGQGLQFLFEYFSETQRNKGNFPGRFSGRQFSNSRSEMNVSTLELGDSALYLCASSLAFGGWYEQYFGPGTRLTVT.

This clonotype was seen many times. This chain joins TRBV6-5 and TRBJ2-2, with TRBD2 identical over 7 bases. Trimming at V came to 2 bases and at J to 3 bases, leaving 6 bases not matched to a gene. The CDR3 is made up of 16 amino acids. Germline V lookup: CDR1 MNHEY, CDR2 SVGAGI. Here the CDR3 reads CASSYLRAGDTGELFF. DNA of the CDR3: TGTGCCAGCAGTTACCTTCGGGCGGGAGACACCGGGGAGCTGTTTTTT.

This clonotype appeared many times. The V gene is TRBV4-1, the J gene TRBJ1-2; tentative D call: TRBD1 (6 bases). V was cut by 1 base and J by 7 bases, with 13 bases left in between. The CDR3 has 14 amino acids. Germline CDR1 MGHRA, CDR2 YSYEKL. The CDR3 region has the DNA TGCGCCAGCAGCCAAGTATCAGGGGAAGGTGGCTACACCTTC. It translates to CASSQVSGEGGYTF.

This clonotype has a handful of counts. This rearrangement joins TRBV27 to TRBJ2-1; D is undetermined. Germline V gene sequence: CDR1 MNHEY, CDR2 SMNVEV (reference sequence). The CDR3 length is 14 residues. Trimming removed 4 bases from V and 9 bases from J, with 16 bases in between. CDR3 sequence (DNA): TGTGCCAGCAGTTCCATCGCCTCATTGGGTGAGCAGTTCTTC. Translation gives CASSSIASLGEQFF.

In regard to this clonotype: One junction end does not reproduce the germline sequence, and a read error may be involved. This chain joins TRBV12-3 or TRBV12-4 and TRBJ2-1; TRBD2 agrees at 12 bases. The CDR3 sequence is 13 residues long. The CDR3 loop is CASSLGLAGPQFF. The CDR3, as DNA: TGTGCCAGCAGCTTAGGACTAGCGGGACCACAGTTCTTC.

This clonotype was observed a handful of times. The V call is TRBV5-1, the J call TRBJ2-3, with D tentatively TRBD1 (7 bases). This CDR3 comprises 15 residues. Trimming stripped 0 bases from V and 5 bases from J, with 13 bases between. Germline V gives CDR1 SGHRS, CDR2 YFSETQ. DNA of the CDR3: TGCGCCAGCAGCTTGGAAGGGGGCGGGAAAGATACGCAGTATTTT. Translating it yields CASSLEGGGKDTQYF.

This chain connects TRBV4-3 to TRBJ2-3; 11 nucleotides agree with TRBD2. V dropped 3 bases and J dropped 5; count of bases not matched to a gene: 4. CDR3 size: 15 residues. Germline values: CDR1 LGHNA, CDR2 YSLEER. CDR3 loop: CASSQGLADRDTQYF. CDR3 in DNA: TGCGCCAGCAGCCAGGGACTAGCGGATCGAGATACGCAGTATTTT.

V is TRBV27 and J is TRBJ2-7; the D call may be TRBD1 or TRBD2 (6 bases each). Germline V lookup: CDR1 MNHEY, CDR2 SMNVEV (reference sequence). V lost 6 bases to trimming and J lost 2 bases, with 14 bases between them. The length of the CDR3 is 14 residues. In DNA form, the CDR3 reads TGTGCCAGCAGAGGGGGGACCCATACCTACGAGCAGTACTTC. Translated, it gives CASRGGTHTYEQYF.

This sequence joins TRBV21-1 and TRBJ2-7; the table's D call, TRBD2, has no DNA check behind it. TRBV21-1 is an annotated pseudogene. The CDR3 sequence is 15 residues long. The CDR3 DNA follows: TGTGCCAGCAGCGCCACAGGGAGGGGGTTCTACGAGCAGTACTTC. Its protein product is CASSATGRGFYEQYF.

This clonotype was picked up many times. The rearrangement uses TRBV5-1 and TRBJ2-3; D may be TRBD2 (5 bases). Germline V gene data show CDR1 as SGHRS and CDR2 as YFSETQ. CDR3 length equals 14 residues. With 6 bases removed from V and 0 bases from J, the gap between germline ends came to 11 bases. The CDR3 DNA reads as TGCGCCAGCATGGGCGGGTCTAGCACAGATACGCAGTATTTT. It translates to CASMGGSSTDTQYF. Full variable domain (rest looked up from reference TRBV5-1 and TRBJ2-3): KAGVTQTPRYLIKTRGQQVTLSCSPISGHRSVSWYQQTPGQGLQFLFEYFSETQRNKGNFPGRFSGRQFSNSRSEMNVSTLELGDSALYLCASMGGSSTDTQYFGPGTRLTVL.

This clonotype was seen only a few times. The chain couples TRBV20-1 to TRBJ2-7; D may be TRBD2 (6 bases). The CDR3 totals 15 residues. V was clipped by 0 bases and J by 6 bases, with 18 bases between them. Germline CDR1 reads DFQATT; CDR2 reads SNEGSKA (reference sequence). CDR3 amino acids: CSARDWPGEAAEQYF. As DNA, the CDR3 is TGCAGTGCTAGAGATTGGCCGGGAGAGGCGGCCGAGCAGTACTTC.

The chain couples TRBV7-9 to TRBJ2-5, with 7 bases matching TRBD1. Unmatched junction bases numbered 9, after V lost 6 bases and J lost 2 bases. This CDR3 is built from 15 residues. Looked up from germline, CDR1 is SEHNR and CDR2 is FQNEAQ (reference sequence). The CDR3 spells CASRPPGQLQETQYF. CDR3 bases: TGTGCCAGCAGGCCCCCGGGACAGCTACAAGAGACCCAGTACTTC.

V is TRBV7-9 and J is TRBJ1-2, with 7 bases lining up with TRBD1. Germline V gene data show CDR1 as SEHNR and CDR2 as FQNEAQ (reference sequence). The CDR3 consists of 16 residues. Germline trimming cut 4 bases from V and 8 bases from J; bases unmatched to any gene: 16. The CDR3 DNA sequence: TGTGCCAGCAGCTCTCTTCTTCCGGGACAGCTGTCCGGCTACACCTTC. This sequence encodes CASSSLLPGQLSGYTF.

The CDR3 is CASSQELERTEAFF. CDR3 nucleotides: TGCGCCAGCAGCCAAGAATTGGAGAGGACTGAAGCTTTCTTT. The chain combines TRBV4-3 with TRBJ1-1; no definite D call. This CDR3 region has 14 residues. The germline V gene has CDR1 LGHNA and CDR2 YSLEER. V shed 0 bases and J shed 5 bases, with 10 bases lying between them.

This clonotype was recorded a few times. This chain connects TRBV29-1 to TRBJ1-1, with 8 bases identical to TRBD1. In germline, CDR1 is SQVTM, CDR2 ANQGSEA. The V gene end was trimmed by 3 bases and the J gene end by 7 bases; junction bases not matched to a gene: 4. This CDR3 is 12 amino acids long. The CDR3, as DNA: TGCAGCGTTGAGGACAGGGCGCGTGAAGCTTTCTTT. This translates into CSVEDRAREAFF.

A few counts support this clonotype. The chain joins TRBV7-9 to TRBJ2-7; 9 nucleotides line up with TRBD1. V lost 5 bases, J lost 6 bases, and 5 bases stayed unmatched. The germline V gene has CDR1 SEHNR and CDR2 FQNEAQ (reference sequence). The CDR3 is made up of 13 amino acids. The CDR3 sequence is CASSPKTGGEQYF. The CDR3 bases are TGTGCCAGCAGCCCCAAGACAGGGGGCGAGCAGTACTTC.

The gene calls are TRBV12-5 and TRBJ2-7, with 8 bases aligning to TRBD2. The CDR3 has 12 residues. CDR1 is LGHNT, CDR2 FRNRAP, per germline. With 2 bases clipped from V and 7 bases from J, the junction kept 1 base outside the gene matches. The chain's CDR3 is CASGLSGGEQYF. CDR3 DNA: TGTGCTAGTGGTTTGTCGGGGGGGGAGCAGTACTTC.

This clonotype has more than one count but fewer than ten. V gene TRBV21-1 combines with J gene TRBJ2-7. TRBV21-1 is recorded as a pseudogene. CDR3 length equals 15 residues. DNA for the CDR3: TGTGCCAGCAGCAAAGAGGGTGGCAGTTCCTACGAGCAGTACTTC. Translating it yields CASSKEGGSSYEQYF.

This clonotype was detected ten times or more. The chain combines TRBV20-1 with TRBJ2-1; 7 bases map to TRBD2. This CDR3 is built from 15 residues. With V trimmed by 7 bases and J by 4 bases, 13 bases remained unmatched. Germline CDR1 and CDR2: DFQATT and SNEGSKA (reference sequence). The CDR3 is CSGTGLADPYNEQFF. DNA of the CDR3: TGCAGTGGAACGGGCCTAGCGGACCCATACAATGAGCAGTTCTTC.

The chain carries TRBV7-9 and TRBJ2-1, with 7 bases fitting TRBD1. The CDR3 spans 15 residues. V shed 5 bases, J shed 2 bases, and the junction held 6 bases outside the gene matches. Per the germline V gene, CDR1 is SEHNR and CDR2 is FQNEAQ (reference sequence). The DNA for the CDR3 is TGTGCCAGCAGCACCAGGGACAGACCCTACAATGAGCAGTTCTTC. Its translation is CASSTRDRPYNEQFF.

CDR3 sequence (DNA): TGTGCCTGGGTAGTAGGTGGGGGTTCTGAAGCTTTCTTT. Protein sequence: CAWVVGGGSEAFF. The chain carries TRBV30 and TRBJ1-1, with D possibly TRBD1 on 5 matching bases. V lost 5 bases, J lost 6 bases, and 16 bases lay in between. The CDR3 is 13 residues long. Germline assignment: CDR1 GTSNPN and CDR2 SVGIG (reference sequence).